Shown below are 21 T cell receptor beta chains from a single sample sequenced in a study of T cells in Graves' hyperthyroidism and ophthalmopathy (dated by TCRdb to 2018 to 2020). Libraries came from multiplex PCR. The instrument given in TCRdb is Illumina HiSeq 2000. The TCR beta CDR3 regions were amplified from the RNA transcripts. For the first round of RT-PCR on the TCR CDR3, the HTBI primer set was used together with the Qiagen OneStep RT-PCR kit. TCRdb's own reprocessing of the public reads used fastp at Q25 and MiXCR and kept productive beta chains. Each CDR3 protein gets just one entry, which takes the most common genes and DNA from the rows behind it. Within this sample are about 640,000 distinct CDR3 sequences, with 20% to 25% of them counted one time only. The ten largest clonotypes hold 30% to 40% of the sample. Sequenced sample: blood. Source of these receptors: a young man with Graves' ophthalmopathy.

This clonotype has only a few counts. The chain combines TRBV2 with TRBJ2-3; D ambiguous. The CDR3 runs 14 residues. Per the germline V gene, CDR1 is SNHLY and CDR2 is FYNNEI. V shed 3 bases and J shed 1 base, with 8 bases lying between them. CDR3 loop: CASSDGSGTDTQYF. The DNA for the CDR3 is TGTGCCAGCAGTGATGGTAGTGGCACAGATACGCAGTATTTT.

V is TRBV20-1 and J is TRBJ2-7; 8 bases map to TRBD2. J was trimmed by 2 bases and V by 5 bases; bases with no gene match: 11. CDR1 and CDR2 (germline): DFQATT, SNEGSKA (reference sequence). The CDR3 loop spans 15 amino acids. CDR3 nucleotide sequence: TGCAGTGCTGGGCTCCTAGCGGGCAGAACCTACGAGCAGTACTTC. Translation: CSAGLLAGRTYEQYF.

This chain joins TRBV20-1 and TRBJ2-2; 10 positions match TRBD2. CDR3 length equals 14 residues. Germline assignment: CDR1 DFQATT and CDR2 SNEGSKA (reference sequence). The junction had 2 bases not matched to a gene; V was cut back by 1 base and J by 6 bases. The CDR3 coding sequence is TGCAGTGCTAGAGCAAGCGGGAGGGCCGGGGAGCTGTTTTTT. Its protein product is CSARASGRAGELFF.

Here the CDR3 DNA reads TGTGCCAGCAGCGTAGCTCCGGATAGCTTTGAAGCTTTCTTT. Protein sequence: CASSVAPDSFEAFF. The chain recombines TRBV9 with TRBJ1-1; D remains unclear. The ends were cut back, 0 bases at V and 7 bases at J, with 13 bases in the middle. Looked up from germline, CDR1 is SGDLS and CDR2 is YYNGEE. The CDR3 has 14 amino acids.

This clonotype has a handful of counts. The chain has TRBV5-1 and TRBJ2-5, with 14 bases fitting TRBD2. J gave up 0 bases and V 4 bases, and 8 bases lay outside the gene matches. The length of the CDR3 is 18 residues. CDR1 and CDR2 (germline): SGHRS, YFSETQ. The CDR3 DNA reads as TGCGCCAGCAGCCCGGGGACTAGCGGGAGAGGGTACCAAGAGACCCAGTACTTC. Translation: CASSPGTSGRGYQETQYF.

The chain is built from TRBV5-8 and TRBJ1-5; tentative D call: TRBD1 (5 bases). V was clipped by 4 bases and J by 4 bases, with 12 bases between them. The CDR3 totals 14 residues. Germline values: CDR1 SGHTS, CDR2 YDEGEE. The CDR3, as DNA: TGTGCCAGCAGCCCGGGGGGTCATAATCAGCCCCAGCATTTT. Translation gives CASSPGGHNQPQHF.

This clonotype has a handful of counts. The CDR3 sequence: CSASITLNEQFF. The DNA for the CDR3 is TGCAGTGCTAGTATAACCCTGAATGAGCAGTTCTTC. The V and J genes are TRBV20-1 and TRBJ2-1, with D hard to call. The CDR3 has 12 residues. Trimming removed 3 bases from V and 7 bases from J, with 10 bases in between. Germline V CDR1 and CDR2: DFQATT, SNEGSKA (reference sequence).

This clonotype was found a few times. The chain couples TRBV13 to TRBJ2-7; 9 nucleotides match TRBD2. Germline CDR1 PRHDT, CDR2 FYEKMQ (reference sequence). V lost 5 bases and J lost 2; bases outside the gene matches: 7. This CDR3 comprises 15 residues. DNA for the CDR3: TGTGCCAGCAGCGGGGGGCGGGAGGGCCCCTACGAGCAGTACTTC. The encoded protein is CASSGGREGPYEQYF.

In its sample, this clonotype was seen many times. This chain links TRBV6-4 with TRBJ2-3, with a weak D call TRBD2 (5 bases). Germline V lookup: CDR1 MRHNA, CDR2 SNTAGT. The CDR3 is 14 residues long. V gave up 4 bases and J gave up 4 bases, with 12 bases separating them. The CDR3 nucleotides read TGTGCCAGCAGTGGGAGTAGCGAGGCAGATACGCAGTATTTT. This gives the protein CASSGSSEADTQYF.

The rearrangement joins TRBV4-3 to TRBJ2-1, with 8 bases lining up with TRBD2. The V segment lost 2 bases and the J segment 7 bases; nucleotides outside the gene matches: 7. The V gene's germline CDR1 is LGHNA and CDR2 YSLEER. There are 15 residues in the CDR3. CDR3 DNA: TGCGCCAGCAGCCAAAGAGCGGGAGCTGGAAATGAGCAGTTCTTC. This encodes CASSQRAGAGNEQFF.

The rearrangement joins TRBV7-9 to TRBJ2-1; D gene uncertain. This CDR3 contains 17 residues. CDR1 and CDR2 (germline): SEHNR, FQNEAQ (reference sequence). Trimming took off 1 base at V and 6 bases at J, with 19 bases between the two ends. The CDR3 DNA is TGTGCCAGCAGCTTAGTTTCTTGGGGTGGCCGAATCAATGAGCAGTTCTTC. Encoded protein: CASSLVSWGGRINEQFF.

This clonotype was observed a few times. The gene calls are TRBV5-1 and TRBJ2-5; 10 nucleotides agree with TRBD2. Germline V CDR1 and CDR2: SGHRS, YFSETQ. CDR3 size: 16 residues. With V trimmed by 2 bases and J by 2 bases, 6 bases remained unmatched. CDR3: CASSFNLLAGQETQYF. As DNA, the CDR3 is TGCGCCAGCAGCTTTAACCTACTAGCGGGGCAAGAGACCCAGTACTTC.

This clonotype was seen at least ten times. The chain carries TRBV18 and TRBJ1-2; tentative D call: TRBD1 (5 bases). The CDR3 length is 12 residues. Germline CDR1 reads KGHSH; CDR2 reads LQKENI. Deletions cut 4 bases from V and 8 bases from J, with 11 bases between. Written as DNA, the CDR3 is TGTGCCAGCTCACGACCAGGGACCGGCTACACCTTC. Protein: CASSRPGTGYTF.

The CDR3 DNA is TGTGCCAGCACCGAAGGACGAGGAGGCTCCTACAATGAGCAGTTCTTC. Its protein product is CASTEGRGGSYNEQFF. The gene calls are TRBV6-1 and TRBJ2-1; maybe TRBD2 (5 bases). This CDR3 region has 16 residues. Germline V lookup: CDR1 MNHNS, CDR2 SASEGT. Trimming removed 7 bases from V and 0 bases from J, with 16 bases in between.

This clonotype was detected only a few times. The DNA of the CDR3 is TGTGCCACGGGAGATGGGGGGCAAGAGACCCAGTACTTC. This gives the protein CATGDGGQETQYF. V and J are TRBV10-3 and TRBJ2-5; tentatively, D is TRBD2 (6 bases). In germline, CDR1 is ENHRY, CDR2 SYGVKD. The CDR3 covers 13 residues. V was pared by 10 bases and J by 2 bases, with 14 bases between.

The chain joins TRBV6-9 to TRBJ2-3; D not certain. The germline CDR1 and CDR2 sequences are MNHGY and SVAAGI. The V end was cut by 3 bases, the J end by 4 bases, with 8 bases between. CDR3 length: 13 amino acids. The CDR3 DNA reads TGTGCCAGCAGTTACGTGGAGTCAGATACGCAGTATTTT. Protein product: CASSYVESDTQYF.

This chain links TRBV6-1 with TRBJ1-5; D not certain. The CDR3 spans 18 residues. From germline, CDR1 is MNHNS and CDR2 SASEGT. V was clipped by 0 bases and J by 6 bases, with 21 bases between them. CDR3 amino acids: CASSEALGGRSASQPQHF. CDR3 nucleotide sequence: TGTGCCAGCAGTGAAGCATTGGGTGGCAGGTCAGCGAGTCAGCCCCAGCATTTT.

This clonotype was recorded at least ten times. The rearrangement links TRBV7-9 to TRBJ2-1, with D tentatively TRBD1 (6 bases). The CDR3 loop spans 10 amino acids. V gave up 8 bases and J gave up 8 bases, with 7 bases separating them. Looked up from germline, CDR1 is SEHNR and CDR2 is FQNEAQ (reference sequence). The chain's CDR3 is CASGGDEQFF. Written as DNA, the CDR3 is TGTGCCAGCGGGGGCGATGAGCAGTTCTTC.

CDR3 loop: CASGTSGTPAQFF. The DNA of the CDR3 is TGTGCCAGCGGGACTAGCGGAACCCCGGCGCAGTTCTTC. This chain connects TRBV7-6 to TRBJ2-1; 11 bases line up with TRBD2. This CDR3 contains 13 residues. CDR1 and CDR2 from the germline V gene are SGHVS and FNYEAQ. V shed 8 bases and J 12 bases; nucleotides not matched to a gene: 9. Full variable domain (remainder filled in from reference TRBV7-6 and TRBJ2-1): GAGVSQSPRYKVTKRGQDVALRCDPISGHVSLYWYRQALGQGPEFLTYFNYEAQQDKSGLPNDRFSAERPEGSISTLTIQRTEQRDSAMYRCASGTSGTPAQFFGPGTRLTVL.

This clonotype was detected ten times or more. V is TRBV28 and J is TRBJ1-3; D remains ambiguous. The CDR3 has 15 amino acids. Trimming pared 0 bases from V and 0 bases from J, leaving 6 bases between. Germline V lookup: CDR1 MDHEN, CDR2 SYDVKM. The DNA for the CDR3 is TGTGCCAGCAGTTTATGGGTAACCTCTGGAAACACCATATATTTT. Translation gives CASSLWVTSGNTIYF.

The rearrangement joins TRBV6-1 to TRBJ2-7, with a possible D match to TRBD2 (5 bases). The CDR3 spans 16 residues. Trimming cost V 4 bases and J 1 base, with 17 bases left between them. From germline, CDR1 is MNHNS and CDR2 SASEGT. CDR3 region: CASSAAGQDFSYEQYF. The CDR3 nucleotides are TGTGCCAGCAGTGCTGCTGGTCAGGACTTTTCCTACGAGCAGTACTTC.